Included here is one T cell receptor beta chain sequence, with context. The repertoire was sequenced with immunoSEQ multiplex PCR; TCRdb's copy has only in-frame clones and lacks some. This sample has 55,000 to 90,000 clones, with around 82% found just once. This sample is part of a study of control samples from healthy donors and cancer patients. This sequence was found in a man aged 45-65 years in good health. Sequenced sample: blood.

In DNA form, the CDR3 reads TGTGCCAGCAGGCCAACAGGGGGACAAGAGACCCAGTACTTC. Its protein is CASRPTGGQETQYF. The V gene is TRBV2, the J gene TRBJ2-5; 8 positions match TRBD1. Germline V gene sequence: CDR1 SNHLY, CDR2 FYNNEI. The CDR3 runs 14 residues. The trim removed 6 bases at V and 2 bases at J, leaving 5 bases unmatched.